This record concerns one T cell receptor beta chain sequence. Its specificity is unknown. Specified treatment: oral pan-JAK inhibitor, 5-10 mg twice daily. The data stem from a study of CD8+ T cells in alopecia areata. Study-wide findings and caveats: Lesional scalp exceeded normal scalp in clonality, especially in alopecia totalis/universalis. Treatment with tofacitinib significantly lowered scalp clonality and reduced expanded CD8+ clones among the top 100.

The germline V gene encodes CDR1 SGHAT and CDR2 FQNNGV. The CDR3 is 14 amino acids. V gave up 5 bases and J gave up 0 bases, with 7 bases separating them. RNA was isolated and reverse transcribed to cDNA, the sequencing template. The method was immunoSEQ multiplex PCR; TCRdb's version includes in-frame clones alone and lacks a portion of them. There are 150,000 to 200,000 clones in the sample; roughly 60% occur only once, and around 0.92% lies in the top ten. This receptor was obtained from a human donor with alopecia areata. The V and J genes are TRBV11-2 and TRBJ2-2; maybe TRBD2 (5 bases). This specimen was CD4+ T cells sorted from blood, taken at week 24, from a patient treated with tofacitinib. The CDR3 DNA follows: TGTGCCAGCAGCCTCGGGACGAACACCGGGGAGCTGTTTTTT. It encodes CASSLGTNTGELFF.